The clone carrying this T cell receptor beta chain has a handful of counts. Its antigen is still unknown. The data belong to a study of blood T cells in healthy people across ages. Study results and caveats: Strong correlation was found linking TCR beta diversity to naive T cell percentage.

The CDR3 length is 15 residues. V lost 6 bases, J lost 2 bases, and 9 bases stayed unmatched. CDR1 and CDR2 (germline): WSHSY, SAAADI. The use of a sample-barcoded 5' primer and a J-beta primer mix characterized a second PCR of about 6 to 11 cycles. TCRdb independently ran MiXCR on the 5' RACE reads; one entry per CDR3 protein. The sample lists roughly 1.5 million distinct CDR3 sequences, less than 45% occurring once. This chain joins TRBV10-2 and TRBJ2-7; 8 positions match TRBD2. The TCR was taken from a woman aged 18-29 years in good health. The sequenced material came from blood. The CDR3 nucleotides are TGCGCCAGCAGAGCAGAGCGGGGGCGGACCTACGAGCAGTACTTC. Translation: CASRAERGRTYEQYF.